This T cell receptor beta chain is drawn from a study of spatial heterogeneity in lung cancer. On the study more broadly: Detection of beta-chain sequences consistently exceeded that of alpha-chain sequences. As counted in raw reads, each unique TCR and UMI combination appeared more than ten times on average. Study outcomes and limitations: Tumor TCRs that were ubiquitous and expanded showed up in blood more at resection than follow-up.

In this sample, this clonotype is medium-sized. As yet, its antigen is unknown. Time point noted: sample taken at primary tumor resection. Whole RNA, isolated from tumor, nontumor lung or frozen PBMC, was sequenced without prior sorting. TCR cDNA molecules each had a unique molecular identifier. TCRdb ran MiXCR on the 5' RACE reads and lists one entry per CDR3 protein. The profile shows about 3,800 distinct CDR3 sequences, about 8% of them singletons. Germline V gives CDR1 LGHNA, CDR2 YSLEER. The CDR3 spans 15 residues. The V gene lost 2 bases and the J gene lost 1 base, with 12 bases spanning the gap. The chain uses TRBV4-3 and TRBJ2-7, with D maybe TRBD1 (5 bases). Sequencing was performed on PBMCs, taken at surgery. This TCR was recovered from a female donor with early-stage non-small cell lung cancer. Here the CDR3 DNA reads TGCGCCAGCAGCCAACAACGACAGCCTTCCTACGAGCAGTACTTC. Translating it yields CASSQQRQPSYEQYF.